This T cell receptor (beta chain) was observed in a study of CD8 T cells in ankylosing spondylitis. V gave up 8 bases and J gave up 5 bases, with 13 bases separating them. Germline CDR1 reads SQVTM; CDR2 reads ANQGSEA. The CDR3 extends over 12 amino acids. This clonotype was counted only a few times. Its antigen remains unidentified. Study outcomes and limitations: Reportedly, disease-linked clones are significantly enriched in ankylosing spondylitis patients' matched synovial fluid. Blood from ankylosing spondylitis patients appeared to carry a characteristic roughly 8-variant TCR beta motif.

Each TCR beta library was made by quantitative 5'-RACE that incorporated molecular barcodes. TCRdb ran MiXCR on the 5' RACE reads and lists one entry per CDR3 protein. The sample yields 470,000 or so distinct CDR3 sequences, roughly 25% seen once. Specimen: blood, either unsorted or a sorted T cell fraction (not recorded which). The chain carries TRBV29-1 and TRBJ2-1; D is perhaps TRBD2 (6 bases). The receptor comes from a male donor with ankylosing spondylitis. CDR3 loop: CSTLERDNEQFF. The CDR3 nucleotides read TGCAGCACTTTGGAGCGGGACAATGAGCAGTTCTTC.